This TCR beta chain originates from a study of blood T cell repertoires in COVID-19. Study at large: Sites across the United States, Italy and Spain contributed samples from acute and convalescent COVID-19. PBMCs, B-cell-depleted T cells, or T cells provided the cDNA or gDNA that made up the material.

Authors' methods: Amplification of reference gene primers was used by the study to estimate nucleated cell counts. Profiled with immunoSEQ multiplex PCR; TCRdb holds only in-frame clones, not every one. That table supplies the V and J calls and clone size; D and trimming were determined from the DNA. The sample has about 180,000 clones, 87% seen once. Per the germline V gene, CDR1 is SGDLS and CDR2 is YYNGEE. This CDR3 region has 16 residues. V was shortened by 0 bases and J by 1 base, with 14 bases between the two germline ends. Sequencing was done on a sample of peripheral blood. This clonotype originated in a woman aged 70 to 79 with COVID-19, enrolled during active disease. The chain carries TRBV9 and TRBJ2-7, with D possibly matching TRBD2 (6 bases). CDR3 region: CASSVATIGGSYEQYF. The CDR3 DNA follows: TGTGCCAGCAGCGTAGCGACGATCGGGGGTTCCTACGAGCAGTACTTC.